Below, 28 T cell receptor beta chains from the same sample are listed, as sequenced in a study of CXCR3-negative and CXCR3-positive naive CD8 T cells. The TRB libraries of cDNA were built by UMI-labeled 5' RACE. One entry per CDR3 protein, without DNA, is what TCRdb gives after re-calling the 5' RACE reads. The sample has 45,000 to 75,000 distinct CDR3 sequences. The specimen was naive CXCR3- CD8+ T cells from blood. As to subset: CD45RO-CCR7+CD27+CD95- naive CD8+ T cells lacking CXCR3 (TNR3-). The receptors come from a human donor in good health. Some clones in this sample may be carry-over from other donors' samples.

The chain carries TRBV7-3 and TRBJ2-3. The CDR3 is 16 residues long. Germline V gene lookup returns CDR1 SGHTA and CDR2 FQGTGA. This CDR3 reads CASSLGPRRSTDTQYF. The whole variable domain, remainder taken from reference TRBV7-3 and TRBJ2-3, is GAGVSQTPSNKVTEKGKYVELRCDPISGHTALYWYRQSLGQGPEFLIYFQGTGAADDSGLPNDRFFAVRPEGSVSTLKIQRTERGDSAVYLCASSLGPRRSTDTQYFGPGTRLTVL.

The V call is TRBV4-3, the J call TRBJ2-7; TCRdb returns TRBD2, unconfirmable since there is no DNA. Germline V CDR1 and CDR2: LGHNA, YSLEER. The CDR3 is 15 residues long. CDR3 sequence reads: CASSPGRDSDYEQYF.

V is TRBV4-2 and J is TRBJ2-1. There are 13 residues in the CDR3. The germline gives CDR1 LGHNA, CDR2 YNFKEQ. The CDR3 sequence is CASSPGPQGEQFF.

The CDR3 sequence: CASSIAASGGPTFMYTQYF. The chain uses TRBV19 and TRBJ2-3; without DNA, the TCRdb call of TRBD2 cannot be checked. CDR1 is LNHDA, CDR2 SQIVND, per germline (reference sequence). CDR3 size: 19 residues. Full variable domain (missing parts from reference TRBV19 and TRBJ2-3): DGGITQSPKYLFRKEGQNVTLSCEQNLNHDAMYWYRQDPGQGLRLIYYSQIVNDFQKGDIAEGYSVSREKKESFPLTVTSAQKNPTAFYLCASSIAASGGPTFMYTQYFGPGTRLTVL.

This rearrangement joins TRBV6-2 or TRBV6-3 to TRBJ2-5. From germline, CDR1 is MNHEY and CDR2 SVGEGT. The CDR3 loop spans 14 amino acids. Here the CDR3 reads CASSYSMGWETQYF.

CDR3 amino acids: CAIGGSGDYEQYF. The J gene is TRBJ2-7, the V gene TRBV10-3; TCRdb's D call, TRBD2, is unchecked because there is no DNA. CDR3 length: 13 residues. In germline, CDR1 is ENHRY, CDR2 SYGVKD.

The rearrangement joins TRBV6-2 or TRBV6-3 to TRBJ2-7. The CDR3 sequence is 15 residues long. Germline CDR1 reads MNHEY; CDR2 reads SVGEGT. CDR3 region: CASSYSQDQTYEQYF.

V gene TRBV7-8 combines with J gene TRBJ1-1. CDR3 length equals 12 residues. CDR1 SGHVS and CDR2 FQNEAQ come from the germline V gene. The CDR3 here is CALEDLNTEAFF.

This chain links TRBV5-6 with TRBJ2-5. The CDR3 covers 12 residues. Per the germline V gene, CDR1 is SGHDT and CDR2 is YYEEEE. The CDR3 loop is CASSLASQTQYF.

V gene TRBV7-3 combines with J gene TRBJ2-2; TCRdb designates TRBD1, a call that cannot be tested without DNA. Germline V CDR1 and CDR2: SGHTA, FQGTGA. The CDR3 is made up of 15 amino acids. The CDR3 here is CASSRGTGIAGELFF.

The chain combines TRBV7-9 with TRBJ1-1; as DNA is missing, the TRBD1 call by TCRdb cannot be tested. The CDR3 is made up of 13 amino acids. The germline V gene has CDR1 SEHNR and CDR2 FQNEAQ (reference sequence). The CDR3 is CASSLGGGTEAFF.

V gene TRBV10-3 combines with J gene TRBJ2-2; TCRdb gives TRBD1 as the D gene, but with no DNA this cannot be confirmed. Germline V CDR1 and CDR2: ENHRY, SYGVKD. The CDR3 is 14 residues long. The CDR3 spells CAIETGAEAGELFF.

The chain is built from TRBV11-3 and TRBJ2-7. This CDR3 has 14 residues. Germline V gene sequence: CDR1 SGHNT, CDR2 YENEEA. The chain's CDR3 is CASSYPGDAYEQYF.

This sequence joins TRBV10-3 and TRBJ1-4; TCRdb returns TRBD1, unconfirmable since there is no DNA. The CDR3 runs to 14 residues. Germline V gene sequence: CDR1 ENHRY, CDR2 SYGVKD. Here the CDR3 reads CAIGSGTTNEKLFF.

V and J are TRBV29-1 and TRBJ2-5; TCRdb picks TRBD2, but there is no DNA to check that call. The V gene's germline CDR1 is SQVTM and CDR2 ANQGSEA. This CDR3 has 13 residues. CDR3 residues: CSVEPPYQETQYF.

The chain combines TRBV4-1 with TRBJ2-5; no DNA is available, so the TRBD2 call from TCRdb remains unchecked. The CDR3 loop spans 16 amino acids. CDR1 is MGHRA and CDR2 is YSYEKL in the germline V gene. The CDR3 spells CASSQDLEGLQETQYF.

The V and J genes are TRBV4-1 and TRBJ1-5. The CDR3 extends over 16 amino acids. CDR1 and CDR2 from the germline V gene are MGHRA and YSYEKL. The CDR3 reads CASSQDWAVSNQPQHF.

The chain links TRBV29-1 to TRBJ1-2; TCRdb names TRBD1, which stays unverified in the absence of DNA. This CDR3 is built from 11 residues. CDR1 and CDR2 (germline): SQVTM, ANQGSEA. This chain's CDR3 is CSVKDIYGYTF.

The chain employs TRBV29-1 and TRBJ1-4; the TRBD1 assignment by TCRdb is unverifiable without DNA. The germline CDR1 and CDR2 sequences are SQVTM and ANQGSEA. The CDR3 totals 13 residues. CDR3 in amino acids: CSALQGPNEKLFF. Based on the CDR3 plus reference TRBV29-1 and TRBJ1-4, the full variable domain is SAVISQKPSRDICQRGTSLTIQCQVDSQVTMMFWYRQQPGQSLTLIATANQGSEATYESGFVIDKFPISRPNLTFSTLTVSNMSPEDSSIYLCSALQGPNEKLFFGSGTQLSVL.

This chain uses TRBV11-2 with TRBJ2-2; the D gene TCRdb calls, TRBD1, cannot be checked with no DNA. Germline CDR1 SGHAT, CDR2 FQNNGV. This CDR3 is 17 amino acids long. CDR3 residues: CASTQSPRHGEKGELFF.

This rearrangement joins TRBV20-1 to TRBJ2-3; TCRdb proposes TRBD2, but this gene call is untestable without DNA. The CDR3 loop spans 15 amino acids. Germline values: CDR1 DFQATT, CDR2 SNEGSKA (reference sequence). CDR3 sequence: CSAIRLAGGTDTQYF.

This chain connects TRBV21-1 to TRBJ2-7; TCRdb indicates TRBD1, and absent DNA this call remains unverified. TRBV21-1 is noted as a pseudogene. The CDR3 length is 17 residues. CDR3 amino acids: CASNRKGRHADSYEQYF.

The chain links TRBV7-9 to TRBJ1-4; no DNA is available, so the TRBD1 call from TCRdb remains unchecked. CDR3 length: 13 residues. Germline V gene data show CDR1 as SEHNR and CDR2 as FQNEAQ (reference sequence). The CDR3 here is CASSLRGNQKLFF.

The chain recombines TRBV10-3 with TRBJ2-7; TCRdb selects TRBD1, and the lack of DNA leaves this call unchecked. Germline CDR1 is ENHRY and CDR2 is SYGVKD. This CDR3 is built from 16 residues. CDR3 region: CAISESMGVKSYEQYF.

The chain links TRBV19 to TRBJ2-7; TCRdb gives TRBD1 as the D gene, but with no DNA this cannot be confirmed. CDR1 and CDR2 (germline): LNHDA, SQIVND (reference sequence). CDR3 size: 13 residues. The CDR3 sequence is CASSGQGWSEQYF.

This sequence joins TRBV7-9 and TRBJ2-7; no DNA is available, so the TRBD2 call from TCRdb remains unchecked. From germline, CDR1 is SEHNR and CDR2 FQNEAQ (reference sequence). The CDR3 contains 15 residues. The CDR3 region is CASSLVPGVSYEQYF.

The V and J genes are TRBV21-1 and TRBJ2-3; the D call from TCRdb, TRBD1, cannot be confirmed without DNA. TRBV21-1 is described as a pseudogene. This CDR3 is built from 16 residues. CDR3 protein: CASSKDNRGRADTQYF.

The chain links TRBV2 to TRBJ2-7; TCRdb's D gene call, TRBD1, goes unchecked for lack of DNA. This CDR3 contains 11 residues. CDR1 is SNHLY, CDR2 FYNNEI, per germline. The CDR3 is CASLGGQEQYF.